This T cell receptor (beta chain) was sequenced for a study of blood T cell repertoires in COVID-19. This CDR3 is built from 14 residues. V lost 5 bases, J lost 0 bases, and 11 bases lay in between. CDR1 SGHNT and CDR2 YYREEE come from the germline V gene (reference sequence). Profiling relied on immunoSEQ multiplex PCR, and the TCRdb table lists in-frame clones only, not all of them. The table lists about 320,000 clones, more than 75% of them singletons. Sequencing was done on a sample of PBMCs or T cells enriched from blood (not recorded which). This sequence originates from a man in his sixties who had recovered from COVID-19. V gene TRBV5-4 combines with J gene TRBJ1-1, with D uncertain. CDR3 bases: TGTGCCAGCAGGACCGGGAGCCTGAACACTGAAGCTTTCTTT. Translated, it gives CASRTGSLNTEAFF.